Sequencing of this T cell receptor beta chain was carried out in a study of cytomegalovirus exposure and HLA in healthy donors. Study findings and constraints: TCR beta sequences numbering 16,951 were associated with HLA alleles at 0.05 false discovery rate in a later analysis. In a later analysis, a missense DCLRE1C variant was linked to TCR beta V- and J-gene trimming.

PCR amplification relied on 60 Vbeta primers (plus 13 Jbeta primers). In the original workflow: A follow-up analysis tallied 60 million to 85 million unique TCR beta chains, roughly 9.9 million shared. Only in-frame clones appear in the TCRdb table, and some are missing; sequencing was by immunoSEQ multiplex PCR. V, J and clone size were drawn from that table, and D and trimming were deduced from the DNA. The table includes 150,000 or so clones, roughly 72% detected once. The CDR3 has 15 residues. Germline CDR1 is MDHEN and CDR2 is SYDVKM. V lost 6 bases and J lost 3; bases outside the gene matches: 9. Of note for this clone: Its antigen is unknown.

Sequencing was performed on PBMCs. The chain recombines TRBV28 with TRBJ2-7; TRBD1 agrees at 9 bases. This sequence was found in a man aged 25 to 40 in good health and CMV-seronegative. CDR3 region: CASRQPPGQGYEQYF. The CDR3 nucleotides are TGTGCCAGCAGGCAGCCCCCGGGACAGGGCTACGAGCAGTACTTC. Together with reference TRBV28 and TRBJ2-7, the CDR3 gives the full variable domain: DVKVTQSSRYLVKRTGEKVFLECVQDMDHENMFWYRQDPGLGLRLIYFSYDVKMKEKGDIPEGYSVSREKKERFSLILESASTNQTSMYLCASRQPPGQGYEQYFGPGTRLTVT.